This T cell receptor (beta chain) originates from a study of T-cell reconstitution after alpha-beta-depleted transplantation in children. This clonotype was counted many times. TCRbeta library preparation incorporated unique molecular identifiers. TCRdb itself ran the PCR reads through MiXCR, one entry per CDR3 protein. Of about 98,000 distinct CDR3 sequences listed, approximately 8% are singletons. The receptor was derived from a boy between 2 and 10 years old with acute lymphoblastic leukemia, due to receive a stem cell transplant. Sequenced here: PBMCs, sampled before TCRalphabeta/CD19-depleted stem cell transplant.

The CDR3 loop reads CASSLGLTSGSSYEQYF. CDR3 DNA sequence: TGTGCCAGCAGTTTAGGGTTGACTAGCGGGAGTTCCTACGAGCAGTACTTC. This chain links TRBV28 with TRBJ2-7, with 12 bases aligning to TRBD2. Per germline, CDR1 MDHEN and CDR2 SYDVKM. The V and J ends lost 2 bases and 1 base, in that order; junction bases with no gene match: 6. The CDR3 sequence is 17 residues long.